This T cell receptor beta chain was sequenced for a study of regulatory T cells in long-lasting Graves disease. CDR1 is WSHSY and CDR2 is SAAADI in the germline V gene. This CDR3 is 13 amino acids long. The V and J ends lost 8 bases and 4 bases, in that order; junction bases with no gene match: 4. Time point of the sample: newly diagnosed GD, antithyroid drugs for less than 3 months. Following extraction of RNA from PBMCs, that RNA was used to make the TCR library. Construction of the TCR beta libraries employed iRepertoire HTBI primers in conjunction with Arm-PCR of CDR3 regions. TCRdb independently ran MiXCR on the multiplex PCR reads; one entry per CDR3 protein. The table has about 560,000 distinct CDR3 sequences, 15% to 20% seen once. Another study also made use of these data, one on T cells in Graves' hyperthyroidism and ophthalmopathy.

The input for sequencing was peripheral blood mononuclear cells (PBMCs), taken at new diagnosis, from a patient treated with antithyroid drugs. The chain couples TRBV10-2 to TRBJ2-7; 11 nucleotides match TRBD1. The receptor was isolated from a man aged 18 to 30 with Graves disease. CDR3 DNA: TGCGCCAGCCTGGGACAGGGGGGATACGAGCAGTACTTC. Translated: CASLGQGGYEQYF.